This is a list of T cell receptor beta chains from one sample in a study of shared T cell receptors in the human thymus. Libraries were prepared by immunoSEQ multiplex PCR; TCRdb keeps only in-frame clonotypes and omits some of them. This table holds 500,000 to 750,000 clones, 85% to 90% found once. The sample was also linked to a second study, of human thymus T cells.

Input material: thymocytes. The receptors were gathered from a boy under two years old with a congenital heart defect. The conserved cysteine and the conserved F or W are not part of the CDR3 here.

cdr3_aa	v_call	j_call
ASSQKPIGTAEGNREKLF	TRBV4-1	TRBJ1-4
ASKTAGPQNYGYT	TRBV27	TRBJ1-2
ASGEGGQSGNTIY	TRBV2	TRBJ1-3
ASSITGREQY	TRBV7-2	TRBJ2-7
ASPLREDTGELF	TRBV6-5	TRBJ2-2
ASRHPPGTSVYEQY	TRBV6-6	TRBJ2-7
ASSAGTSGRGSSYNEQF	TRBV9	TRBJ2-1
ASSPGKQGVYEQY	TRBV11-2	TRBJ2-7
ASRDRGQGNTEAF	TRBV21-1	TRBJ1-1
ARSDGYT	TRBV13	TRBJ1-2
ASSQGGSPLH	TRBV5-1	TRBJ1-6
ASYPRGAPDTQY	TRBV18	TRBJ2-3
SVALVRAGDYEQY	TRBV29-1	TRBJ2-7
ASSFLAEGANEQF	TRBV7-9	TRBJ2-1
ASSEWAGSGSYNEQF	TRBV6-1	TRBJ2-1
ASNLQGPNEKLF	TRBV6-1	TRBJ1-4
ASSLIPFRTSGSGHNEQF	TRBV27	TRBJ2-1
ASSFGGRKDTGELF	TRBV27	TRBJ2-2
ASSLEWLYEQY	TRBV11-3	TRBJ2-7
AWSAGGSEHPGELF	TRBV30	TRBJ2-2
ASSQVSSGEQY	TRBV4-2	TRBJ2-7
ASSPEGWDTEAF	TRBV18	TRBJ1-1